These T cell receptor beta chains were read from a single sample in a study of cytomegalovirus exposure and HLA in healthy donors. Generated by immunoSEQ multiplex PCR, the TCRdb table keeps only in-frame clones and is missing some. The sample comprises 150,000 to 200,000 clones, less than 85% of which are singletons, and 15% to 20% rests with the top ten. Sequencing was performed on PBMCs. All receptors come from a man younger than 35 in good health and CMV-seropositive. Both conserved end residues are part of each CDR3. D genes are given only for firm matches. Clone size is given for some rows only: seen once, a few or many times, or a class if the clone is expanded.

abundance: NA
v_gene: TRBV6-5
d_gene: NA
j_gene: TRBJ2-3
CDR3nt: TGTGCCAGCAGTTGGGGGCTTCCTAGCACAGATACGCAGTATTTT
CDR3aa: CASSWGLPSTDTQYF

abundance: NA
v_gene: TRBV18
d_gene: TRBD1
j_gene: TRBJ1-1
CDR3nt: TGTGCCAGCTCACCAGGGCAGGGGGCTGGTTACACTGAAGCTTTCTTT
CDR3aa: CASSPGQGAGYTEAFF

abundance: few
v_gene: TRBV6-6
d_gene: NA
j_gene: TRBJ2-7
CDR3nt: TGTGCCAGCAGTTTGGAGGGGGCGAGCTCCTACGAGCAGTACTTC
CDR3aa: CASSLEGASSYEQYF

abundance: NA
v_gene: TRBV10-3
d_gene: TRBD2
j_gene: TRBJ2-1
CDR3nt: TGTGCCATCAGCAAGACTAGCGGGTATGAGCAGTTCTTC
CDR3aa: CAISKTSGYEQFF

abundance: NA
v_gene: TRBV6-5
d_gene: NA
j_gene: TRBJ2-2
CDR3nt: TGTGCCAGCAGGGACCGGGACATTGGGGCCGGGGAGCTGTTTTTT
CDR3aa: CASRDRDIGAGELFF

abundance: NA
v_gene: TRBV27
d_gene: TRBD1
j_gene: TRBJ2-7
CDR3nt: TGTGCCAGCAGTTTAGGGACAGGGACCGAGCAGTACTTC
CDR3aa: CASSLGTGTEQYF

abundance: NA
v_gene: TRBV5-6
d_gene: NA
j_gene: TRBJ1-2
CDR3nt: TGTGCCAGCAGTTCTTACGCCCCGGGCTATGGCTACACCTTC
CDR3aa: CASSSYAPGYGYTF

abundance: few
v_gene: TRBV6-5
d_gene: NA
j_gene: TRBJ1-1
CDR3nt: TGTGCCAGCAACCCCCAGGGAGGCCGCGAAGCTTTCTTT
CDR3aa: CASNPQGGREAFF

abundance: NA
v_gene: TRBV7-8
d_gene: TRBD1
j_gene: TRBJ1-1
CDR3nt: TGTGCCAGCAGCTTGGACAGGGGGGGAATGAACACTGAAGCTTTCTTT
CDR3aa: CASSLDRGGMNTEAFF

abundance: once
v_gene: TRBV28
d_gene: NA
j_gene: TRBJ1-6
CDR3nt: TGTGCCAGCAGGCCCCCGTTGGGCTCACCCCTCCACTTT
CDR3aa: CASRPPLGSPLHF

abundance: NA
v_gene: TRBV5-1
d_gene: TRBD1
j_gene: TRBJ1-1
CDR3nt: TGCGCCAGCAGCGCCCACAGGGGTGGTAATACTGAAGCTTTCTTT
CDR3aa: CASSAHRGGNTEAFF

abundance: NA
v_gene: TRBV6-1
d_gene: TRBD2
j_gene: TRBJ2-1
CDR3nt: TGTGCCAGCAGGGCGGGACTAGCGGACAATGAGCAGTTCTTC
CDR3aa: CASRAGLADNEQFF

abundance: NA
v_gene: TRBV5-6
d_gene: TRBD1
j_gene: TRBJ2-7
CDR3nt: TGTGCCAGCAGCTCCTCGGACAGGGCAGGCGAGCAGTACTTC
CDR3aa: CASSSSDRAGEQYF

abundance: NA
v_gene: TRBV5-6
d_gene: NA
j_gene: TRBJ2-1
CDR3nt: TGTGCCAGCAGCTTCCGCGGAATCCTATACAATGAGCAGTTCTTC
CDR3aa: CASSFRGILYNEQFF

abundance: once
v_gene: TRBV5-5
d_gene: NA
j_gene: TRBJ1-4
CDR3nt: TGTGCCAGCAGCTTGGAAGGTTCCACGAGCATATTAGGGGAACTGTTTTTT
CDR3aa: CASSLEGSTSILGELFF